This T cell receptor beta chain was recovered during a study of T cell repertoires in cytomegalovirus infection. About the study: Both a matching HLA type and CMV infection were indicated by public TCR beta signatures. Study results and caveats: Across the ex vivo response, the dominant clonotypes were HLA-C-restricted CMV-specific TCR beta clonotypes.

This CDR3 is built from 12 residues. The germline V gene encodes CDR1 LNHNV and CDR2 YYDKDF (reference sequence). V lost 1 base and J lost 7, with 7 bases in between. TCRdb ran MiXCR on the reads and lists one entry per CDR3 protein. Counted here are about 210,000 distinct CDR3 sequences, approximately 6.7% occurring once; the ten biggest clones make up around 6.5%. This clonotype was seen many times. Antigen specificity is unknown. The sequencing sample was made of PBMCs. The chain has TRBV15 and TRBJ1-1; no definite D call. The receptor comes from a human donor in good health (CMV status not recorded). Some clones in this sample may be carry-over from other donors' samples. As DNA, the CDR3 is TGTGCCACCAGCAGAGGACGAAGTGAAGCTTTCTTT. Its protein product is CATSRGRSEAFF.